This TCR beta chain comes out of a study of blood T cell repertoires in COVID-19. Whole-study context: Sites across the United States, Italy and Spain contributed samples from acute and convalescent COVID-19. Sample material is recorded as cDNA or gDNA derived from T cells, B-cell-depleted T cells, or PBMCs.

Authors' methods: Counts of nucleated cells, estimated from reference gene primer amplification, were obtained. Generated by immunoSEQ multiplex PCR, the TCRdb table keeps only in-frame clones and is missing some. V and J calls plus clone size are reproduced from that table; the DNA served to infer D and trimming. Of under 300,000 clones in the sample, around 90% are singletons; the top ten hold just under 0.8%. V gave up 2 bases and J gave up 8 bases; unmatched junction bases: 15. The CDR3 is 18 residues long. Looked up from germline, CDR1 is MNHEY and CDR2 is SMNVEV (reference sequence). Sequences were obtained from peripheral blood. The receptor comes from a woman in her thirties with acute or convalescent COVID-19. The rearrangement joins TRBV27 to TRBJ1-6; 7 bases fit TRBD1. The CDR3 DNA reads TGTGCCAGCAGTTTACGGTTTCCGCGGACAGGTTCGGATTCACCCCTCCACTTT. This sequence encodes CASSLRFPRTGSDSPLHF.